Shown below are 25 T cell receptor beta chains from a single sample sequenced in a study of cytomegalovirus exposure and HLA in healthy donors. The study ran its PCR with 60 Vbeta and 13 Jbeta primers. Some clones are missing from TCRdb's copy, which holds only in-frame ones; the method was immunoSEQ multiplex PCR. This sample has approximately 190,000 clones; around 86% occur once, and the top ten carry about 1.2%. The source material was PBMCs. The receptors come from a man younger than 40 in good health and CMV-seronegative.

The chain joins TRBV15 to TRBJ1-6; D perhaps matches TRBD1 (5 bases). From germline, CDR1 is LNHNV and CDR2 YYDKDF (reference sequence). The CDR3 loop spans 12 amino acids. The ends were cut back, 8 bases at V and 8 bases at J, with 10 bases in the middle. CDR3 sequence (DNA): TGTGCCACCGGTGGGGCTGATTCACCCCTCCACTTT. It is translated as CATGGADSPLHF.

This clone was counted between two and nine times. CDR3 amino acids: CAWSQTISSYNSPLHF. CDR3 in DNA: TGTGCCTGGAGTCAGACAATTAGCTCCTATAATTCACCCCTCCACTTT. The rearrangement uses TRBV30 and TRBJ1-6; D is undetermined. The CDR3 runs to 16 residues. The germline V and J ends were trimmed by 2 bases and 0 bases, with 11 bases remaining between them. Per the germline V gene, CDR1 is GTSNPN and CDR2 is SVGIG (reference sequence).

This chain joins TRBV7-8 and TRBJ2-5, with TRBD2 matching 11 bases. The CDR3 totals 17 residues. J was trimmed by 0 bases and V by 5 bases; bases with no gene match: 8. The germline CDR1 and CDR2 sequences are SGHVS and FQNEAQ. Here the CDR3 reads CASSVQRTSGYQETQYF. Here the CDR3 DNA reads TGTGCCAGCAGCGTCCAAAGGACTAGCGGGTACCAAGAGACCCAGTACTTC.

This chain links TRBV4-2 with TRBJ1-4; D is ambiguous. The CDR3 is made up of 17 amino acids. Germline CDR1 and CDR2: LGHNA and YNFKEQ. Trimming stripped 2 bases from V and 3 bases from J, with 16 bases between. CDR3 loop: CASSQNRAGRANEKLFF. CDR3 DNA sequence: TGTGCCAGCAGCCAAAATCGGGCGGGGAGGGCTAATGAAAAACTGTTTTTT.

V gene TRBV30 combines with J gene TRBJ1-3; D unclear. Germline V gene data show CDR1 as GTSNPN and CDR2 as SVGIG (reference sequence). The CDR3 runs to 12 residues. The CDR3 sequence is CGIIHSGNTIYF. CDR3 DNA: TGTGGAATTATACACTCTGGAAACACCATATATTTT.

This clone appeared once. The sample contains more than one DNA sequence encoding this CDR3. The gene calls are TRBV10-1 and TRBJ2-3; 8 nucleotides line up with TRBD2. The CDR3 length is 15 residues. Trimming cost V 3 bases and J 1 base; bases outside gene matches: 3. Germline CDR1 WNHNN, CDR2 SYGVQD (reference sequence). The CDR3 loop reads CASSESGGGTDTQYF. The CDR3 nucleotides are TGCGCCAGCAGTGAATCGGGAGGGGGCACAGATACGCAGTATTTT.

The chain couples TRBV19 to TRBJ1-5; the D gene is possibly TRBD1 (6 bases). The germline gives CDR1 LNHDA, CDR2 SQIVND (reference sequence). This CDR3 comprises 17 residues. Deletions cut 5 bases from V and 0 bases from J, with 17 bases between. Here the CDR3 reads CASSQQGTGNSNQPQHF. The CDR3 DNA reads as TGTGCCAGTAGTCAGCAGGGGACGGGGAATAGCAATCAGCCCCAGCATTTT.

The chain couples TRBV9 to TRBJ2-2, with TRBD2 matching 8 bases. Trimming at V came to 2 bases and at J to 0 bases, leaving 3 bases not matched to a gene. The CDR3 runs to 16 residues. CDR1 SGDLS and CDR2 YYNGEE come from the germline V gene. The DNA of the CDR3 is TGTGCCAGCAGCGTCCTTAGCGGGGCGAACACCGGGGAGCTGTTTTTT. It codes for CASSVLSGANTGELFF. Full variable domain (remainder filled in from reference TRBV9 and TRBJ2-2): DSGVTQTPKHLITATGQRVTLRCSPRSGDLSVYWYQQSLDQGLQFLIQYYNGEERAKGNILERFSAQQFPDLHSELNLSSLELGDSALYFCASSVLSGANTGELFFGEGSRLTVL.

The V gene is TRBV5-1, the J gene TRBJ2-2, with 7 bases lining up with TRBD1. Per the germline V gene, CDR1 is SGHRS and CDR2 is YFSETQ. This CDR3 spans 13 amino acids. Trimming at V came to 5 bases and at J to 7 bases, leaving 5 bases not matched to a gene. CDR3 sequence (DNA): TGCGCCAGCAGATGGGACAGCGACGGGGAGCTGTTTTTT. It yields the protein CASRWDSDGELFF.

The CDR3 nucleotides are TGTGCCAGCAGCGTAGGCGGGAGGGCCTACAATGAGCAGTTCTTC. Residues: CASSVGGRAYNEQFF. The chain uses TRBV9 and TRBJ2-1; TRBD2 agrees at 9 bases. With V trimmed by 0 bases and J by 2 bases, 0 bases remained unmatched. This CDR3 has 15 residues. Germline CDR1 reads SGDLS; CDR2 reads YYNGEE. The full variable domain, completed using reference TRBV9 and TRBJ2-1, is DSGVTQTPKHLITATGQRVTLRCSPRSGDLSVYWYQQSLDQGLQFLIQYYNGEERAKGNILERFSAQQFPDLHSELNLSSLELGDSALYFCASSVGGRAYNEQFFGPGTRLTVL.

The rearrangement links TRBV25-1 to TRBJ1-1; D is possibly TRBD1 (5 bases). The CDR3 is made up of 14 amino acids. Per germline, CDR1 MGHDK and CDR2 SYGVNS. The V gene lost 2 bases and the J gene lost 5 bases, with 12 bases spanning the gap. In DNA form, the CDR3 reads TGTGCCAGCAGTGAAAGGGGCGGTGATACTGAAGCTTTCTTT. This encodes CASSERGGDTEAFF.

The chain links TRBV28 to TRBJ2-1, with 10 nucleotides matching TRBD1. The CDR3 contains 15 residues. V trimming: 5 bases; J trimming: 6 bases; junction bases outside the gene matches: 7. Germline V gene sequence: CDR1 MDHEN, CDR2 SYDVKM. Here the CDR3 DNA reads TGTGCCAGCAGTGCCTCGGGGACAGGGGTCAATGAGCAGTTCTTC. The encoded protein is CASSASGTGVNEQFF.

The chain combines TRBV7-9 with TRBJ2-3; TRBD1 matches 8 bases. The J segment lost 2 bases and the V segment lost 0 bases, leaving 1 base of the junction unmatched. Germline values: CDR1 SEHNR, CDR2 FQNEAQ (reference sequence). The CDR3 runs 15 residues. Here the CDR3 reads CASSLAQGDTDTQYF. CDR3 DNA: TGTGCCAGCAGCTTAGCACAGGGGGACACAGATACGCAGTATTTT.

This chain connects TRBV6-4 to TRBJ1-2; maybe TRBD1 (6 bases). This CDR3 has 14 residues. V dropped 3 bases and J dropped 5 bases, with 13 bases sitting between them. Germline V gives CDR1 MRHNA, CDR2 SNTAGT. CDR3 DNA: TGTGCCAGCAGTGAACGCAGGGGCTTGTATGGCTACACCTTC. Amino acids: CASSERRGLYGYTF.

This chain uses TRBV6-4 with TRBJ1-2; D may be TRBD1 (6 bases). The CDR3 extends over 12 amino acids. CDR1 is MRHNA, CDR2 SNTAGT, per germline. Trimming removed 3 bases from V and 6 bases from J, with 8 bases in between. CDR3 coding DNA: TGTGCCAGCAGTGAAGGGGGAGATGGCTACACCTTC. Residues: CASSEGGDGYTF.

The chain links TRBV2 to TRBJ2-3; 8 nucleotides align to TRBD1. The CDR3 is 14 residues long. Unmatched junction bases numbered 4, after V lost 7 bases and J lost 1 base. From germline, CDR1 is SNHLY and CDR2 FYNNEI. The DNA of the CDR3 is TGTGCCAGCAACACGGACAGGGGCACAGATACGCAGTATTTT. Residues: CASNTDRGTDTQYF.

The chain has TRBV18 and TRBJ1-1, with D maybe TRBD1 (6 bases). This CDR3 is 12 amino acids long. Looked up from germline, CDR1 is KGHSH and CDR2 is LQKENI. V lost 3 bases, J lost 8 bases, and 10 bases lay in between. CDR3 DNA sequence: TGTGCCAGCTCACCGGTTAGGGGGGAAGCTTTCTTT. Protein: CASSPVRGEAFF.

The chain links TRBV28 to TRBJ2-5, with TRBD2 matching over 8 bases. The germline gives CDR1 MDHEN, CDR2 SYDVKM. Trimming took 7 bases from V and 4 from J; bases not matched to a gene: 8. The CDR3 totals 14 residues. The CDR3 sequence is CASNPGLGRETQYF. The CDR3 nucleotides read TGTGCCAGCAATCCGGGACTAGGAAGAGAGACCCAGTACTTC.

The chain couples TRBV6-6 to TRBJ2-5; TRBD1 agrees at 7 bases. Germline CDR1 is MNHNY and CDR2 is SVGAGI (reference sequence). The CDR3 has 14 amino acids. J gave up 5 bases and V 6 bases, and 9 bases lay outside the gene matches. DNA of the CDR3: TGTGCCAGCAGCGCCGACAGGGCTTTGGAGACCCAGTACTTC. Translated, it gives CASSADRALETQYF.

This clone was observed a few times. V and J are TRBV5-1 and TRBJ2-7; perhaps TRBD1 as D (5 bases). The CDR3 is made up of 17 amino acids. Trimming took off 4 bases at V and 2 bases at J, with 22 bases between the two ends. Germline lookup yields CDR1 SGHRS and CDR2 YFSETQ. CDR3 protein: CASSLMQGGRNPYEQYF. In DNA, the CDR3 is TGCGCCAGCAGCCTCATGCAGGGTGGGCGAAACCCCTACGAGCAGTACTTC.

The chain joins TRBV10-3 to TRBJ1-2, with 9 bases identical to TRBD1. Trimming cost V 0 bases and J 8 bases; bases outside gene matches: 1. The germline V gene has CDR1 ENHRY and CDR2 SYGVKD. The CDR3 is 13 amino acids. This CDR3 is CAISESGTGGYTF. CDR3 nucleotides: TGTGCCATCAGTGAGTCGGGGACAGGGGGCTACACCTTC.

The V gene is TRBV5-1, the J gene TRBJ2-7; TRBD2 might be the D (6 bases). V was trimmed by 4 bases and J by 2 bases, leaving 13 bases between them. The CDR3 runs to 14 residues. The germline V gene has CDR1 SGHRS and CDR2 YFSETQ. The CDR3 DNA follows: TGCGCCAGCAGCCCGGAGGAGGGGCCCTACGAGCAGTACTTC. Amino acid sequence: CASSPEEGPYEQYF.

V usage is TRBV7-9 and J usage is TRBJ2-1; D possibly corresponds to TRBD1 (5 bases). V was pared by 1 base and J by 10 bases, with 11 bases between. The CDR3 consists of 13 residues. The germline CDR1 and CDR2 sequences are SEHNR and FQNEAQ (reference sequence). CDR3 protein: CASSLGQGTEQFF. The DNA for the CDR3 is TGTGCCAGCAGCTTAGGGCAGGGCACGGAGCAGTTCTTC.

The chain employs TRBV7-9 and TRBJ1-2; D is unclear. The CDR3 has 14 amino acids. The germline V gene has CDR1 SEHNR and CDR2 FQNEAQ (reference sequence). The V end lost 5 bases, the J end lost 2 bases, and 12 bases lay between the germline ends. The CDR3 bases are TGTGCCAGCAGCATTAGGGCGGGGAACTATGGCTACACCTTC. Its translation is CASSIRAGNYGYTF.

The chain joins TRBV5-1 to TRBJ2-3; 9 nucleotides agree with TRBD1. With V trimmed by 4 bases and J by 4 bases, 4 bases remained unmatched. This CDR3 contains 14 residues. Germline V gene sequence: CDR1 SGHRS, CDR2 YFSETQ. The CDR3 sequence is CASSLRDRADTQYF. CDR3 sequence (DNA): TGCGCCAGCAGCCTCCGGGACAGGGCAGATACGCAGTATTTT.